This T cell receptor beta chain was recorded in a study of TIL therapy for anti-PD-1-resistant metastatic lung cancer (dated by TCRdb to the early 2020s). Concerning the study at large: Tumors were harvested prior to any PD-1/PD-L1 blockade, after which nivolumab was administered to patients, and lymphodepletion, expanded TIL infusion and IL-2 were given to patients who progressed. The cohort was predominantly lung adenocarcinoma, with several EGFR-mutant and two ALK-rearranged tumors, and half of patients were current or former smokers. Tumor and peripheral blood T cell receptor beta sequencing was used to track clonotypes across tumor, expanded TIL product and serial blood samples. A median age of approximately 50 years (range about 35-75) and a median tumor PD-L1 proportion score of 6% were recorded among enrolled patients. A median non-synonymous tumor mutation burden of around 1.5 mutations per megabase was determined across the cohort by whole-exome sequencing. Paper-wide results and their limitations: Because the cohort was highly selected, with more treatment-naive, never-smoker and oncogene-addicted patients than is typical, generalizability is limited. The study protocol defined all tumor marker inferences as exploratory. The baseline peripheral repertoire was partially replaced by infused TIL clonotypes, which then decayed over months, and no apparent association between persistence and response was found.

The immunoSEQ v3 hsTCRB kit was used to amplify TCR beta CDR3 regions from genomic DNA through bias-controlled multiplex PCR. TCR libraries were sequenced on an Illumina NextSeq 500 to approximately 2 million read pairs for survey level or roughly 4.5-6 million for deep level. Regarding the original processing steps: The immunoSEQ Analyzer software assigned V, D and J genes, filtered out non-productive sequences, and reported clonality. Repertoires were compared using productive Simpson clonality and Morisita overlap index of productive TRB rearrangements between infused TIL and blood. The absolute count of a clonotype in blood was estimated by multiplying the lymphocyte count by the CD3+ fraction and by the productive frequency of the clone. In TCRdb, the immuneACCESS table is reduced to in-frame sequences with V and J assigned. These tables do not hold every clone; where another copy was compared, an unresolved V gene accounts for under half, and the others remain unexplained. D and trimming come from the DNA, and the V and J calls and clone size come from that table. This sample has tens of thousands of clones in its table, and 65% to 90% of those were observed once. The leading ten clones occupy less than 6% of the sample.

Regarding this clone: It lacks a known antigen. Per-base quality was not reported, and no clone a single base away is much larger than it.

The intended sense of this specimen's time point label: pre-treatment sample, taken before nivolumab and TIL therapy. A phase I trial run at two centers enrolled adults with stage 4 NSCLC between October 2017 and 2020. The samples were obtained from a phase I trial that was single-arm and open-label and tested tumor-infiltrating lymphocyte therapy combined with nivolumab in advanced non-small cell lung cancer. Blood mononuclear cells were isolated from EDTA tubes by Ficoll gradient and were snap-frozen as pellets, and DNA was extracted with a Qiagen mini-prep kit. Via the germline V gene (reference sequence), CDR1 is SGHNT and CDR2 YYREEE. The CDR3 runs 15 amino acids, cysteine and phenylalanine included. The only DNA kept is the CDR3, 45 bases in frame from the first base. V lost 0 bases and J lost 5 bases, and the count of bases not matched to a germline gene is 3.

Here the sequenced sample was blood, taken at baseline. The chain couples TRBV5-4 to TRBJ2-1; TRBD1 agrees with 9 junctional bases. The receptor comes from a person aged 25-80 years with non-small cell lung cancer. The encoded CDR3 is CASSLGQGVNNEQFF. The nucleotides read TGTGCCAGCAGCTTGGGACAGGGGGTTAACAATGAGCAGTTCTTC.